This T cell receptor beta chain derives from a study of vaccination and CD4 T cells after COVID-19. Whole-study context: Median time from second vaccine dose to sampling was approximately 74 days (14 to 241). Each control was exposed to a CEFX pool, an HIV-1 Nef pool, or no peptide at all.

The sample's treatment: approximately 10-day PBMC culture with coronavirus spike peptide pools or control peptides (ViraFEST assay). At the Johns Hopkins FTIC core, DNA taken from cultured CD4+ T cells was sequenced by way of the Oncomine TCR Beta short-read assay. MiXCR, run by TCRdb on the PCR reads, gives a single entry per CDR3 protein. The table records about 10,000 distinct CDR3 sequences, approximately 63% of them present only once. Findings and limits, study-wide: Although the median of SARS-CoV-2-reactive clonotypes rose from about 20 to 38, the change was not significant.

Concerning this clonotype: Its antigen is not known.

Sequenced material: CD4+ T cells from blood, cultured in vitro. The origin of this receptor is a human donor who had recovered from COVID-19.

The CDR3 loop is CASRNGPNYGYTF. CDR3 nucleotide sequence: TGTGCCAGCAGGAACGGGCCGAACTATGGCTACACCTTC. The rearrangement joins TRBV6-1 to TRBJ1-2; D call uncertain. The length of the CDR3 is 13 residues. Germline CDR1 and CDR2: MNHNS and SASEGT. V was clipped by 6 bases and J by 2 bases, with 10 bases between them.